The 2 T cell receptor beta chains given below trace back to one sample, sequenced in a study of CD8 T cells in ankylosing spondylitis. Study-wide findings and caveats: It appeared that ankylosing spondylitis blood was characterized by a TCR beta motif of fewer than 10 highly homologous variants.

These TCRs' antigens remain unknown. In TCRdb, the 5' RACE reads were re-called with MiXCR into one record per CDR3 protein. The table lists over 700,000 distinct CDR3 sequences, around 17% of them singletons, with roughly a fifth in the top ten. Sequenced input: blood, either unsorted or a sorted T cell fraction (not recorded which). Every receptor here comes from a male donor with ankylosing spondylitis.

This clonotype was seen only a few times. This chain uses TRBV5-1 with TRBJ2-1; D gene ambiguous. The CDR3 spans 12 residues. Trimming left V 6 bases short and J 8 bases short, with 12 bases between. CDR1 is SGHRS, CDR2 YFSETQ, per germline. CDR3 sequence reads: CASMADGDEQFF. Written as DNA, the CDR3 is TGCGCCAGCATGGCCGACGGCGATGAGCAGTTCTTC. Full variable domain (rest looked up from reference TRBV5-1 and TRBJ2-1): KAGVTQTPRYLIKTRGQQVTLSCSPISGHRSVSWYQQTPGQGLQFLFEYFSETQRNKGNFPGRFSGRQFSNSRSEMNVSTLELGDSALYLCASMADGDEQFFGPGTRLTVL.

This clonotype has just a few counts. The chain links TRBV7-9 to TRBJ2-2, with D unresolved. This CDR3 contains 14 residues. V lost 6 bases to trimming and J lost 2 bases, with 10 bases between them. Germline V gene sequence: CDR1 SEHNR, CDR2 FQNEAQ (reference sequence). CDR3 protein: CASSMTGNTGELFF. The DNA of the CDR3 is TGTGCCAGCAGTATGACGGGCAACACCGGGGAGCTGTTTTTT.